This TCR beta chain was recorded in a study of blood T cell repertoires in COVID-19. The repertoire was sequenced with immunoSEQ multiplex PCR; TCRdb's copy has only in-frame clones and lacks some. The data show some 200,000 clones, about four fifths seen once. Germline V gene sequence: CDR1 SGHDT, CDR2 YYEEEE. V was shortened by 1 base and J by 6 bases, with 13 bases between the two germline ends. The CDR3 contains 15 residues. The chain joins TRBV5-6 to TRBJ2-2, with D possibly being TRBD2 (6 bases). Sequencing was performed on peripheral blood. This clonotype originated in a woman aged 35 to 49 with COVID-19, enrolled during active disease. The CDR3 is CASSLPISSAGELFF. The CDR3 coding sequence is TGTGCCAGCAGCTTGCCGATTTCTAGCGCCGGGGAGCTGTTTTTT.